The 21 T cell receptor gamma chains presented below share a single source sample, sequenced in a study of gamma delta lymphoproliferative disorders and STAT genes. PBMCs from patients and controls supplied the genomic DNA for sequencing. TCRdb reanalysed the multiplex PCR reads via CATT. The profile shows around 2,200 gamma-chain clones, 12% of them singletons. Sequencing was performed on blood. These receptors were taken from a human donor in good health.

This clone showed up just a few times. The protein in TCRdb stems from a much larger clone and differs at residue 9 from this DNA's translation, likely a read error; here the protein is translated from the DNA. The chain links TRGV11 to TRGJ1 or TRGJ2. TCRdb offers no J gene call, so here the DNA was matched to germline to obtain one. TRGV11 is an ORF for which the function is uncertain. The CDR3 has 14 residues. V lost 0 bases and J lost 10; bases outside the gene matches: 9. Here the CDR3 DNA reads TGTGCCTGCTGGATTAGGCACCTGAATTGGAAGAAACTCTTT. Protein: CACWIRHLNWKKLF.

Comment on this clone: No DNA is shown, since the ends of the CDR3 on it are uncertain; the CDR3 is the one TCRdb lists. No J gene was assigned, while the V gene was called as TRGV11. TRGV11 is classed as an ORF, of uncertain function. The CDR3 contains 15 residues when both ends are counted. CDR3: CTTVPAGPVYYKKLF.

This clone counts as medium-sized (0.01 to 0.1%). The chain combines TRGV3 with TRGJ1 or TRGJ2. The J gene was not available in TCRdb and was assigned here by matching the DNA to germline segments. After removal of 0 bases from V and 9 bases from J, the junction contained 2 bases not matched to a gene. The germline V gene has CDR1 VTNTFY and CDR2 YDVSTARD (reference sequence). This CDR3 is built from 11 residues. The DNA for the CDR3 is TGTGCCACCTGGGACAGGCGTAAGAAACTCTTT. Translation gives CATWDRRKKLF.

This rearrangement joins TRGV2 to TRGJ1 or TRGJ2. No J gene was available from TCRdb, and it was assigned here by a germline match of the DNA. J lost 3 bases, V lost 0 bases, and 11 bases had no gene match. Germline-derived CDR1 and CDR2 are EGSNGY and YDSYNSKV. The CDR3 is made up of 16 amino acids. The CDR3 sequence: CATWDGPPRPYYKKLF. Written as DNA, the CDR3 is TGTGCCACCTGGGACGGGCCCCCCCGACCTTATTATAAGAAACTCTTT.

The chain uses TRGV9 and TRGJ1 or TRGJ2. TCRdb leaves out the J gene; it was filled in here by matching the DNA to germline. The germline gives CDR1 GITISATS, CDR2 ISYDGTV (reference sequence). V gave up 6 bases and J gave up 2 bases; unmatched junction bases: 7. The CDR3 length is 13 residues. CDR3: CALWSWDYYKKLF. The CDR3 coding sequence is TGTGCCTTGTGGAGCTGGGATTATTATAAGAAACTCTTT.

Worth noting for this clone: This likely reflects a read error, since a far larger clone is one base away. Distinct nucleotide sequences in the sample also encode this CDR3. The V gene call is TRGV8, and the J gene call is absent. The CDR3 contains 10 residues. Germline-derived CDR1 and CDR2 are VENAVY and YDSYNSRV. The CDR3 spells CATWDLVKLF. In DNA form, the CDR3 reads TGTGCCACCTGGGATCTAGTGAAGCTCTTT.

This clone qualifies as medium-sized (0.01 to 0.1%). Called V gene: TRGV3; the J gene was not called. The CDR3 spans 10 residues. Germline V gene lookup returns CDR1 VTNTFY and CDR2 YDVSTARD (reference sequence). The CDR3 loop is CATWDLRELF. The CDR3 coding sequence is TGTGCCACCTGGGACCTACGTGAACTCTTT.

By share, this clone ranks as medium-sized (0.01 to 0.1%). This chain connects TRGV10 to TRGJ1 or TRGJ2. TCRdb gives no J gene; it was assigned here by matching the DNA to germline. TRGV10 is an open reading frame whose function is uncertain. After removal of 8 bases from V and 8 bases from J, the junction contained 7 bases not matched to a gene. CDR3 length: 11 amino acids. DNA for the CDR3: TGTGCTGCGTGGGACGCCGATAAGAAACTCTTT. This gives the protein CAAWDADKKLF.

This clone is judged medium-sized. This sequence joins TRGV10 and TRGJ1 or TRGJ2. TCRdb carries no J gene annotation; the J gene was assigned here by matching the DNA with germline. TRGV10 is an ORF; its function is uncertain. The trim removed 8 bases at V and 4 bases at J, leaving 6 bases unmatched. The CDR3 consists of 12 residues. Written as DNA, the CDR3 is TGTGCTGCGTGGACCTGCTATTATAAGAAACTCTTT. Translated, it gives CAAWTCYYKKLF.

This clone is labeled as medium-sized. The chain uses TRGV2 and TRGJ1 or TRGJ2. Since TCRdb gives no J gene, matching the DNA to germline was used here to assign it. Per the germline V gene, CDR1 is EGSNGY and CDR2 is YDSYNSKV. J lost 10 bases, V lost 0 bases, and 3 bases had no gene match. The CDR3 spans 11 residues. CDR3 residues: CATWDGWKKLF. CDR3 nucleotides: TGTGCCACCTGGGACGGGTGGAAGAAACTCTTT.

In this sample, this clone is medium-sized. V and J are TRGV4 and TRGJ1 or TRGJ2. TCRdb does not report a J gene; here it was assigned by matching the DNA to germline references. Germline CDR1 reads EGSTGY; CDR2 reads YDSYTSSV. V trimming: 0 bases; J trimming: 0 bases; junction bases outside the gene matches: 2. There are 14 residues in the CDR3. CDR3 DNA sequence: TGTGCCACCTGGGATGGGTCGAATTATTATAAGAAACTCTTT. Its translation: CATWDGSNYYKKLF.

This clone is categorized as medium-sized (0.01 to 0.1%). The chain carries TRGV4 and TRGJ1 or TRGJ2. Here the J gene came from matching the DNA to germline, since TCRdb omits it. After removal of 2 bases from V and 12 bases from J, the junction contained 4 bases not matched to a gene. The CDR3 sequence is 10 residues long. Germline V gene lookup returns CDR1 EGSTGY and CDR2 YDSYTSSV. CDR3 region: CATWDDWKLF. The CDR3 nucleotides are TGTGCCACCTGGGATGATTGGAAACTCTTT.

This clone is judged medium-sized. Within the sample, other DNA sequences also encode this same CDR3. J is TRGJ1 or TRGJ2 and V is TRGV8. TCRdb leaves out the J gene; it was filled in here by matching the DNA to germline. After removal of 5 bases from V and 3 bases from J, the junction contained 4 bases not matched to a gene. CDR1 VENAVY and CDR2 YDSYNSRV come from the germline V gene. The CDR3 length is 12 residues. The CDR3: CATWVLYYKKLF. The CDR3, as DNA: TGTGCCACCTGGGTCCTTTATTATAAGAAACTCTTT.

For the CDR3, the DNA is TGTGCCACCTGGGCCCAGGACCCTGGTTGGTTCAAGATATTT. It yields the protein CATWAQDPGWFKIF. The chain carries TRGV3 and TRGJP1. TCRdb does not report a J gene; here it was assigned by matching the DNA to germline references. V shed 5 bases, J shed 6 bases, and the junction held 9 bases outside the gene matches. CDR1 is VTNTFY, CDR2 YDVSTARD, per germline (reference sequence). This CDR3 has 14 amino acids.

This clone is labeled medium-sized. CDR3 protein: CATWDLYKKLF. The CDR3 nucleotides are TGTGCCACCTGGGACCTCTATAAGAAACTCTTT. The chain recombines TRGV5 with TRGJ1 or TRGJ2. Assignment of the J gene here rests on matching the DNA to germline, because TCRdb gives none. Germline CDR1 is VINAFY and CDR2 is YDVSNSKD. The CDR3 totals 11 residues. The trim removed 3 bases at V and 7 bases at J, leaving 3 bases unmatched.

This clone is labeled as medium-sized (0.01 to 0.1%). V gene TRGV8 combines with J gene TRGJ1 or TRGJ2. The J gene is absent in TCRdb and was assigned here via DNA matching to germline. The junction had 8 bases not matched to a gene; V was cut back by 5 bases and J by 7 bases. The germline CDR1 and CDR2 sequences are VENAVY and YDSYNSRV. The CDR3 contains 12 residues. CDR3 nucleotides: TGTGCCACCTGGGCAAAGGAGTATAAGAAACTCTTT. Translating it yields CATWAKEYKKLF.

This clone is categorized as medium-sized (0.01 to 0.1%). This chain uses TRGV11 with TRGJ1 or TRGJ2. Because TCRdb records no J gene, it was assigned here through a match of the DNA to germline. TRGV11 is an ORF for which the function is uncertain. Trimming cost V 0 bases and J 0 bases; bases outside gene matches: 5. The CDR3 is made up of 16 amino acids. In DNA form, the CDR3 reads TGTGCCTGCTGGATTAGGCACCTCCCGAATTATTATAAGAAACTCTTT. Amino acids: CACWIRHLPNYYKKLF.

By its share, this clone is medium-sized. The same CDR3 also results from other DNA sequences found in this sample. The rearrangement uses TRGV2 and TRGJ1 or TRGJ2. The J gene is absent in TCRdb and was assigned here via DNA matching to germline. CDR3 length: 12 residues. Germline V lookup: CDR1 EGSNGY, CDR2 YDSYNSKV. With V trimmed by 0 bases and J by 8 bases, 4 bases remained unmatched. CDR3 nucleotide sequence: TGTGCCACCTGGGACGGGCCGCATAAGAAACTCTTT. It is translated as CATWDGPHKKLF.

A word on this clone: The DNA is omitted, as the CDR3 cannot be located on it reliably, and the CDR3 follows TCRdb's listing. The J segment was not called; the V segment is TRGV8. Germline V gene lookup returns CDR1 VENAVY and CDR2 YDSYNSRV. The CDR3 spans 18 residues, counting both ends. CDR3: CATWVFIIRNSLAVEQHF.

To note about this clone: A far larger clone is only one base removed, so a read error is likely. The DNA is left out, because the CDR3 cannot be placed on it with certainty; the CDR3 is given as TCRdb lists it. The V gene was identified as TRGV11, while no J gene was called. TRGV11 is sorted into the ORF group, with uncertain function. With termini counted, the CDR3 has 23 amino acids. CDR3 residues: CTTVPAGLGWGTCISRSYYKKLF.

This clone is termed medium-sized. The V call is TRGV2, the J call TRGJ1 or TRGJ2. TCRdb lists no J gene, so it was determined here by aligning the DNA to germline. Per germline, CDR1 EGSNGY and CDR2 YDSYNSKV. V was pared by 5 bases and J by 9 bases, with 10 bases of the junction left unmatched. The CDR3 extends over 12 amino acids. Here the CDR3 reads CATWARLGKKLF. The CDR3 coding sequence is TGTGCCACCTGGGCCCGATTAGGTAAGAAACTCTTT.